This TCR beta chain was observed in a study of T cells in Graves' hyperthyroidism and ophthalmopathy. Study-level information: Blood was drawn when the patient was first diagnosed and still untreated. Study results and caveats: Stable hyperthyroidism and ophthalmopathy were separated using 13 V-J signatures.

This clonotype has a count of ten or more. The antigen is not known. Amplified TCR beta CDR3 regions came from RNA transcripts. With the HTBI primer set, the TCR CDR3 went through a first round of RT-PCR. Each CDR3 protein is one row after TCRdb ran MiXCR on the multiplex PCR reads. The table lists about 640,000 distinct CDR3 sequences, 20% of them singletons. CDR1 is GTSNPN and CDR2 is SVGIG in the germline V gene (reference sequence). The V and J ends lost 2 bases and 0 bases respectively, with 17 bases between them. This CDR3 region has 16 residues. Fresh 10 ml peripheral blood yielded PBMCs. Sequenced: blood. The V gene is TRBV30, the J gene TRBJ2-7; D could derive from TRBD1 or TRBD2 (7 bases each). The sequence was obtained from a man younger than 40 with Graves' ophthalmopathy. This CDR3 is CAWSSRGTTVSYEQYF. The CDR3 DNA reads as TGTGCCTGGAGTTCCAGGGGGACTACCGTCTCCTACGAGCAGTACTTC.